This is a list of T cell receptor beta chains from one sample in a study of shared clonotypes between healthy human individuals. The data were produced by immunoSEQ multiplex PCR, yet TCRdb's version contains in-frame clones alone and is incomplete. The sample yields roughly 1,800,000 clones, about 95% seen once. The sample was naive CD8+ T cells sorted from blood. These receptors were taken from a man in his late teens or twenties in good health. Each CDR3 is given with its conserved first and last residue. A D gene is named only where the DNA matches it firmly. Only part of the rows carry a size: once, few, many, or a class if the clone is expanded.

j_gene: TRBJ1-4; v_gene: TRBV27; d_gene: -; abundance: -; CDR3nt: TGTGCCAGCAGTACCATAGGGGGGGGCGGGCGCAGTGAAAAACTGTTTTTT; CDR3aa: CASSTIGGGGRSEKLFF
j_gene: TRBJ1-2; v_gene: TRBV28; d_gene: TRBD1; abundance: -; CDR3nt: TGTGCCAGCAGGCACCCCGGACAGGGCATCTATGGCTACACCTTC; CDR3aa: CASRHPGQGIYGYTF
j_gene: TRBJ2-1; v_gene: TRBV5-6; d_gene: TRBD2; abundance: -; CDR3nt: TGTGCCAGCAGCTTGAGCGTCAGCGGGGGGGCGAATGAGCAGTTCTTC; CDR3aa: CASSLSVSGGANEQFF
j_gene: TRBJ2-1; v_gene: TRBV7-6; d_gene: -; abundance: -; CDR3nt: TGTGCCAGCAGCTTAAGTGCTAGTTCCCCAAAGATGAATGAGCAGTTCTTC; CDR3aa: CASSLSASSPKMNEQFF
j_gene: TRBJ2-5; v_gene: TRBV4-3; d_gene: -; abundance: -; CDR3nt: TGCGCCAGCAGCCAAGATTTTGCTTCAAAAGAGACCCAGTACTTC; CDR3aa: CASSQDFASKETQYF
j_gene: TRBJ2-7; v_gene: TRBV5-6; d_gene: -; abundance: once; CDR3nt: TGTGCCAGCAGCTTGGGGTGGTCCTACGAGCAGTACTTC; CDR3aa: CASSLGWSYEQYF
j_gene: TRBJ1-2; v_gene: TRBV4-3; d_gene: -; abundance: -; CDR3nt: TGCGCCAGCAGCCCTCAGGGGTGGACAGAATATGGCTACACCTTC; CDR3aa: CASSPQGWTEYGYTF
j_gene: TRBJ1-1; v_gene: TRBV2; d_gene: -; abundance: -; CDR3nt: TGTGCCAGCATTGGTATGAACACTGAAGCTTTCTTT; CDR3aa: CASIGMNTEAFF
j_gene: TRBJ1-1; v_gene: TRBV9; d_gene: -; abundance: -; CDR3nt: TGTGCCAGCAGCCCGGGACACATGAACACTGAAGCTTTCTTT; CDR3aa: CASSPGHMNTEAFF
j_gene: TRBJ2-5; v_gene: TRBV7-2; d_gene: -; abundance: -; CDR3nt: TGTGCCAGCAGCACGGGAATCCAAGAGACCCAGTACTTC; CDR3aa: CASSTGIQETQYF
j_gene: TRBJ2-7; v_gene: TRBV2; d_gene: -; abundance: -; CDR3nt: TGTGCCAGCAGAGGACCCCTAGGGCGTTCGTACGAGCAGTACTTC; CDR3aa: CASRGPLGRSYEQYF
j_gene: TRBJ1-1; v_gene: TRBV5-1; d_gene: -; abundance: -; CDR3nt: TGCGCCAGCAGCTTGGCCGGCTCCACTGAAGCTTTCTTT; CDR3aa: CASSLAGSTEAFF
j_gene: TRBJ2-1; v_gene: TRBV9; d_gene: TRBD2; abundance: -; CDR3nt: TGTGCCAGCAGCTCTAGCGGGGGGCCAAGCTCCTACAATGAGCAGTTCTTC; CDR3aa: CASSSSGGPSSYNEQFF
j_gene: TRBJ1-4; v_gene: TRBV9; d_gene: -; abundance: -; CDR3nt: TGTGCCAGCAGCGTAGAGTGGGGTTCTAATGAAAAACTGTTTTTT; CDR3aa: CASSVEWGSNEKLFF
j_gene: TRBJ2-3; v_gene: TRBV19; d_gene: -; abundance: -; CDR3nt: TGTGCCAGTCGACTGGGGACGGAGGGATACACAGATACGCAGTATTTT; CDR3aa: CASRLGTEGYTDTQYF
j_gene: TRBJ1-5; v_gene: TRBV5-6; d_gene: TRBD1; abundance: -; CDR3nt: TGTGCCAGCAGCTCACTACAGGGGGCCCAGCCCCAGCATTTT; CDR3aa: CASSSLQGAQPQHF
j_gene: TRBJ2-7; v_gene: TRBV30; d_gene: -; abundance: once; CDR3nt: TGTGCCTGGAGCCGTGGGAGCTCCTACGAGCAGTACTTC; CDR3aa: CAWSRGSSYEQYF
j_gene: TRBJ2-1; v_gene: TRBV27; d_gene: TRBD1; abundance: few; CDR3nt: TGTGCCAGCGGCTCCGGGACAGGCGGCTACAATGAGCAGTTCTTC; CDR3aa: CASGSGTGGYNEQFF
j_gene: TRBJ2-7; v_gene: TRBV28; d_gene: -; abundance: -; CDR3nt: TGTGCCAGCAGTTTAGCCCCCTCGACAGACTACGAGCAGTACTTC; CDR3aa: CASSLAPSTDYEQYF
j_gene: TRBJ2-7; v_gene: TRBV10-3; d_gene: -; abundance: -; CDR3nt: TGTGCCATCAGCCTTCCGAGTTCCTACGAGCAGTACTTC; CDR3aa: CAISLPSSYEQYF
j_gene: TRBJ1-2; v_gene: TRBV2; d_gene: -; abundance: -; CDR3nt: TGTGCCAGCAGGGGACGGGACTATGGCTACACCTTC; CDR3aa: CASRGRDYGYTF
j_gene: TRBJ2-6; v_gene: TRBV5-1; d_gene: -; abundance: -; CDR3nt: TGCGCCAGCAGCCCTTTGAGCAGCCACTCTGGGGCCAACGTCCTGACTTTC; CDR3aa: CASSPLSSHSGANVLTF
j_gene: TRBJ1-1; v_gene: TRBV27; d_gene: -; abundance: -; CDR3nt: TGTGCCAGCAGGGGGGACACTGAAGCTTTCTTT; CDR3aa: CASRGDTEAFF
j_gene: TRBJ2-3; v_gene: TRBV9; d_gene: -; abundance: once; CDR3nt: TGTGCCAGCAGCGTAGACAGTGACACAGATACGCAGTATTTT; CDR3aa: CASSVDSDTDTQYF
j_gene: TRBJ1-2; v_gene: TRBV27; d_gene: -; abundance: -; CDR3nt: TGTGCCAGCAGTGTAGCGGGGGGCTATGGCTACACCTTC; CDR3aa: CASSVAGGYGYTF
j_gene: TRBJ2-2; v_gene: TRBV5-6; d_gene: TRBD1; abundance: -; CDR3nt: TGTGCCAGCAGCCCGAGCGTCGGGACAGGGAATTACACCGGGGAGCTGTTTTTT; CDR3aa: CASSPSVGTGNYTGELFF
j_gene: TRBJ2-3; v_gene: TRBV10-2; d_gene: -; abundance: -; CDR3nt: TGCGCCAGCAGTCAAGCGGGGACAACAGATACGCAGTATTTT; CDR3aa: CASSQAGTTDTQYF
j_gene: TRBJ2-7; v_gene: TRBV4-1; d_gene: -; abundance: -; CDR3nt: TGCGCCAGCAGCCAAGAGACGTCACCCAGCTCCTACGAGCAGTACTTC; CDR3aa: CASSQETSPSSYEQYF
j_gene: TRBJ2-7; v_gene: TRBV7-9; d_gene: TRBD2; abundance: -; CDR3nt: TGTGCCAGCACCCCTCCGGGAGGATCCTACGAGCAGTACTTC; CDR3aa: CASTPPGGSYEQYF
j_gene: TRBJ2-1; v_gene: TRBV27; d_gene: TRBD1; abundance: -; CDR3nt: TGTGCCAGCAGTTTACCCGGGACAGGGTCCTACAATGAGCAGTTCTTC; CDR3aa: CASSLPGTGSYNEQFF
j_gene: TRBJ1-2; v_gene: TRBV7-2; d_gene: TRBD1; abundance: once; CDR3nt: TGTGCCAGCAGTTGGACAGGGGGAGGTGGCTACACCTTC; CDR3aa: CASSWTGGGGYTF
j_gene: TRBJ2-7; v_gene: TRBV19; d_gene: -; abundance: -; CDR3nt: TGTGCCAGTAGTCCCTCCGAGGGGACCTACGAGCAGTACTTC; CDR3aa: CASSPSEGTYEQYF
j_gene: TRBJ1-6; v_gene: TRBV5-5; d_gene: -; abundance: -; CDR3nt: TGTGCCAGCAGCTTGGGGCAGGGATTCTCCTATAATTCACCCCTCCACTTT; CDR3aa: CASSLGQGFSYNSPLHF